This entry lists 32 T cell receptor beta chains sequenced from one sample in a study of tumor-infiltrating lymphocytes in primary liver carcinoma. Extraction also yielded germline DNA, while blood RNA was obtained from unsorted whole blood. The authors made TCR beta cDNA from roughly 480 ng total RNA with a constant-region primer. It was through three nested multiplex PCR rounds of slightly modified ARM-PCR that TCR beta libraries arose. In the first two PCR rounds, TRBV1-TRBV30 forward primers were paired with a C-beta reverse primer, and each round lasted roughly 9 cycles. TCRdb called the multiplex PCR reads again in MiXCR, with one record for every CDR3 protein. The table has about 320,000 distinct CDR3 sequences, less than 75% seen once; the top ten hold 9%. Sequencing input: peripheral blood. Every receptor here comes from a man in his forties or fifties with primary liver carcinoma and hepatitis B virus infection.

This sequence joins TRBV13 and TRBJ2-3; 8 bases align to TRBD2. Trimming at V came to 5 bases and at J to 0 bases, leaving 7 bases not matched to a gene. The CDR3 has 16 amino acids. Germline CDR1 PRHDT, CDR2 FYEKMQ (reference sequence). The CDR3 loop reads CASSPAASGSTDTQYF. As DNA, the CDR3 is TGTGCCAGCAGCCCCGCGGCTAGCGGGAGCACAGATACGCAGTATTTT. Based on the CDR3 plus reference TRBV13 and TRBJ2-3, the full variable domain is AAGVIQSPRHLIKEKRETATLKCYPIPRHDTVYWYQQGPGQDPQFLISFYEKMQSDKGSIPDRFSAQQFSDYHSELNMSSLELGDSALYFCASSPAASGSTDTQYFGPGTRLTVL.

This chain joins TRBV5-6 and TRBJ1-2, with D perhaps TRBD1 (6 bases). The CDR3 has 15 amino acids. Germline V gives CDR1 SGHDT, CDR2 YYEEEE. V lost 2 bases and J lost 0, with 11 bases in between. The CDR3 region is CASSFGGGANYGYTF. The CDR3 DNA sequence: TGTGCCAGCAGCTTCGGAGGGGGAGCTAACTATGGCTACACCTTC.

Ten or more counts support this clonotype. In DNA, the CDR3 is TGTGCCAGCAGTTGGGGACTAGCGGGCACAGATACGCAGTATTTT. Translated, it gives CASSWGLAGTDTQYF. This rearrangement joins TRBV6-6 to TRBJ2-3, with TRBD2 identical over 11 bases. This CDR3 spans 15 amino acids. Looked up from germline, CDR1 is MNHNY and CDR2 is SVGAGI (reference sequence). J was trimmed by 1 base and V by 4 bases; bases with no gene match: 1.

This clonotype was detected ten times or more. V is TRBV30 and J is TRBJ1-2, with 7 bases that match TRBD1. The CDR3 covers 13 residues. Germline V lookup: CDR1 GTSNPN, CDR2 SVGIG (reference sequence). With 4 bases clipped from V and 2 bases from J, the junction kept 4 bases outside the gene matches. For the CDR3, the DNA is TGTGCCTGGACAGGACAGGACAACTATGGCTACACCTTC. Translation gives CAWTGQDNYGYTF.

With respect to this clonotype: This may be a read error, as it is one base from a much larger clone. It is likely a read error, because the conserved phenylalanine at the end of the CDR3 is missing. The V gene is TRBV6-1, the J gene TRBJ1-1; D is uncertain. Trimming left V 1 base short and J 0 bases short, with 6 bases between. The CDR3 length is 14 residues. Germline V lookup: CDR1 MNHNS, CDR2 SASEGT. The CDR3 DNA is TGTGCCAGCAGTGAAGGGACCCTGAACACTGAAGCTTTCTAT. Residues: CASSEGTLNTEAFY.

This rearrangement joins TRBV7-9 to TRBJ2-7; D unresolved. V dropped 4 bases and J dropped 2 bases, with 12 bases sitting between them. CDR1 and CDR2 (germline): SEHNR, FQNEAQ (reference sequence). The CDR3 runs 14 residues. The CDR3 nucleotides are TGTGCCAGCAGCTCAGTCGGTATCACCTACGAGCAGTACTTC. Translating it yields CASSSVGITYEQYF.

The chain uses TRBV6-1 and TRBJ1-4; weak D call: TRBD1 (6 bases). This CDR3 is 14 amino acids long. Germline V gene data show CDR1 as MNHNS and CDR2 as SASEGT. Trimming took 8 bases from V and 6 from J, leaving 16 bases between them. CDR3 loop: CASRQQGKYEKLFF. Written as DNA, the CDR3 is TGTGCCAGCCGTCAACAGGGAAAGTATGAAAAACTGTTTTTT.

This clonotype was counted only a few times. The genes are TRBV7-9 and TRBJ2-7; 10 positions match TRBD2. Germline CDR1 reads SEHNR; CDR2 reads FQNEAQ (reference sequence). V lost 6 bases to trimming and J lost 6 bases; unmatched junction nucleotides: 8. CDR3 length: 14 amino acids. This CDR3 reads CASRRTSGVTEQYF. The CDR3 coding sequence is TGTGCCAGCAGACGTACTAGCGGGGTTACCGAGCAGTACTTC.

This chain connects TRBV28 to TRBJ2-1; 7 bases agree with TRBD2. Germline CDR1 and CDR2: MDHEN and SYDVKM. The CDR3 has 15 residues. Germline trimming cut 6 bases from V and 6 bases from J; bases unmatched to any gene: 11. CDR3 protein: CASSRGDYKGNEQFF. The DNA for the CDR3 is TGTGCCAGCAGCCGTGGGGACTACAAGGGCAATGAGCAGTTCTTC.

About this clonotype: It may be a read error: a sequence one base away is much more abundant. The rearrangement joins TRBV6-6 to TRBJ1-1; D is unresolved. This CDR3 region has 12 residues. CDR1 is MNHNY, CDR2 SVGAGI, per germline (reference sequence). CDR3 sequence: CPSSYIGTEAFF. In DNA form, the CDR3 reads TGTCCCAGCAGTTATATTGGGACTGAAGCTTTCTTT.

Points on this clonotype: Since a much larger clone is just one base distant, this may be a read error. CDR3 in DNA: TGCAGCGCCCTGCCATCCACAGATACGCGGTATTTT. Its protein product is CSALPSTDTRYF. The chain combines TRBV29-1 with TRBJ2-3, with D uncertain. Germline V lookup: CDR1 SQVTM, CDR2 ANQGSEA. The CDR3 spans 12 residues.

Details on this clonotype: The junction and the germline gene differ at one end; a read error may be behind it. V and J are TRBV5-8 and TRBJ2-7; TRBD1 might be the D (5 bases). Germline CDR1 is SGHTS and CDR2 is YDEGEE. This CDR3 region has 11 residues. CDR3 sequence reads: CTSDRSYEQYF. DNA of the CDR3: TGTACCAGCGACAGAAGCTACGAGCAGTACTTC.

The chain combines TRBV11-2 with TRBJ1-2, with TRBD1 matching 7 bases. V was pared by 3 bases and J by 3 bases, with 7 bases of the junction left unmatched. CDR3 length equals 15 residues. CDR1 is SGHAT and CDR2 is FQNNGV in the germline V gene. CDR3: CASSLQGDSDYGYTF. The DNA of the CDR3 is TGTGCCAGCAGCTTGCAGGGGGACTCCGACTATGGCTACACCTTC. Drawing the rest from reference TRBV11-2 and TRBJ1-2, the complete variable domain is EAGVAQSPRYKIIEKRQSVAFWCNPISGHATLYWYQQILGQGPKLLIQFQNNGVVDDSQLPKDRFSAERLKGVDSTLKIQPAKLEDSAVYLCASSLQGDSDYGYTFGSGTRLTVV.

This clonotype was recorded many times. V and J are TRBV6-2 or TRBV6-3 and TRBJ1-2; 8 nucleotides align to TRBD1. Per germline, CDR1 MNHEY and CDR2 SVGEGT. This CDR3 has 16 residues. V trimming: 0 bases; J trimming: 4 bases; junction bases outside the gene matches: 7. CDR3 region: CASSYSSGGVGYGYTF. CDR3 DNA sequence: TGTGCCAGCAGTTACTCGTCAGGGGGCGTCGGCTATGGCTACACCTTC.

A note on this clonotype: A read error may explain this, as a much larger clone is one base away. This chain joins TRBV6-5 and TRBJ2-1, with D uncertain. Germline CDR1 MNHEY, CDR2 SVGAGI. This CDR3 is 15 amino acids long. This chain's CDR3 is CVSRPGPDSYNEQFF. CDR3 nucleotides: TGTGTCAGCAGGCCGGGCCCCGACTCCTACAATGAGCAGTTCTTC.

Remarks on this clonotype: The junction shows a germline mismatch at one end, possibly a read error. This chain connects TRBV6-1 to TRBJ1-1, with no clear D. The length of the CDR3 is 12 residues. Germline V gene lookup returns CDR1 MNHNS and CDR2 SASEGT. The CDR3, as DNA: TGTACCAGTAGTGACCATAGCACTGAAGCTTTCTTT. Residues: CTSSDHSTEAFF.

With regard to this clonotype: This may be a read error: a much more frequent sequence differs by one nucleotide. The chain couples TRBV6-2 or TRBV6-3 to TRBJ2-1; 9 bases line up with TRBD2. Germline CDR1 MNHEY, CDR2 SVGEGT. The CDR3 sequence is 14 residues long. The CDR3 DNA follows: TGTGCCAACAGTTACTCGCGGGAGGGCCATGAGCAGTTCTTC. It specifies CANSYSREGHEQFF.

Concerning this clonotype: This may come from a read error, since a much larger clone is one base off. CDR3 region: CASSLATRLAGVVEQYF. The CDR3 nucleotides read TGTGCCAGCAGCTTGGCGACTAGGCTAGCGGGAGTTGTTGAGCAGTACTTC. This chain joins TRBV5-4 and TRBJ2-1; 10 nucleotides match TRBD2. The tail of the sequence fits TRBJ2-7 better, so the J call may be wrong. This CDR3 region has 17 residues. Germline loops: CDR1 SGHNT, CDR2 YYREEE (reference sequence).

This clonotype was counted a single time. At one boundary the junction diverges from the germline segment, which might be a read error. The chain recombines TRBV11-1 with TRBJ2-1; the D gene is possibly TRBD1 (6 bases). Germline assignment: CDR1 SGHAT and CDR2 FQDESV (reference sequence). The CDR3 totals 14 residues. The CDR3 region is CGSKMGHGNYEQFF. The CDR3 bases are TGTGGCAGCAAGATGGGACATGGTAACTATGAGCAGTTCTTC. The complete variable domain, with remaining parts taken from reference TRBV11-1 and TRBJ2-1, reads EAEVAQSPRYKITEKSQAVAFWCDPISGHATLYWYRQILGQGPELLVQFQDESVVDDSQLPKDRFSAERLKGVDSTLKIQPAELGDSAMYLCGSKMGHGNYEQFFGPGTRLTVL.

Regarding this clonotype: A much larger clone lies one base from this, so it may be a read error. The chain recombines TRBV6-2 or TRBV6-3 with TRBJ2-1, with D unclear. CDR1 is MNHEY and CDR2 is SVGEGT in the germline V gene. This CDR3 spans 17 amino acids. The V gene lost 9 bases and the J gene lost 5 bases, with 26 bases spanning the gap. The CDR3 region has the DNA TGTGCCAGAAGCTCCGATCCCTGGCAGGAGATTCACAATGAGCAGTTCTTC. This sequence encodes CARSSDPWQEIHNEQFF.

This rearrangement joins TRBV12-3 or TRBV12-4 to TRBJ2-7, with 8 bases aligning to TRBD2. This CDR3 has 14 residues. With 6 bases clipped from V and 5 bases from J, the junction kept 9 bases outside the gene matches. CDR3 in DNA: TGTGCCAGCAGCGGGAACAGCGGGAGCCACGAGCAGTACTTC. This sequence encodes CASSGNSGSHEQYF.

The chain has TRBV6-6 and TRBJ2-5; D is possibly TRBD2 (5 bases). CDR3 length: 15 residues. The germline V and J ends were trimmed by 5 bases and 4 bases, with 17 bases remaining between them. Germline CDR1 reads MNHNY; CDR2 reads SVGAGI (reference sequence). CDR3 amino acids: CASSDTSGMGETQYF. For the CDR3, the DNA is TGTGCCAGCAGTGACACCTCGGGGATGGGAGAGACCCAGTACTTC.

At least ten counts were recorded for this clonotype. The CDR3 loop is CASSSLGTGGTGNTEAFF. CDR3 in DNA: TGTGCCAGCAGTTCCCTCGGGACAGGGGGAACCGGGAACACTGAAGCTTTCTTT. The chain has TRBV6-6 and TRBJ1-1; TRBD1 matches 11 bases. The V segment lost 4 bases and the J segment 1 base; nucleotides outside the gene matches: 11. The CDR3 is made up of 18 amino acids. CDR1 and CDR2 from the germline V gene are MNHNY and SVGAGI (reference sequence).

This clonotype is deemed medium-sized. This chain uses TRBV6-6 with TRBJ1-2; possible D gene TRBD1, 5 bases. CDR3 size: 13 residues. Per germline, CDR1 MNHNY and CDR2 SVGAGI (reference sequence). V gave up 5 bases and J gave up 8 bases, with 15 bases separating them. This CDR3 reads CASSRRAGDGYTF. CDR3 nucleotides: TGTGCCAGCAGTCGGAGGGCGGGGGACGGCTACACCTTC.

The chain has TRBV6-6 and TRBJ1-2; the D gene is possibly TRBD1 (5 bases). The V end was cut by 6 bases, the J end by 9 bases, with 17 bases between. The CDR3 runs to 13 residues. Germline V gene data show CDR1 as MNHNY and CDR2 as SVGAGI (reference sequence). The CDR3 reads CASSRVVGASYTF. The CDR3 bases are TGTGCCAGCAGCAGGGTAGTTGGGGCCAGCTACACCTTC.

V usage is TRBV28 and J usage is TRBJ1-1, with a tentative D call TRBD1 (5 bases). CDR3 length: 15 residues. Germline values: CDR1 MDHEN, CDR2 SYDVKM. Trimming pared 6 bases from V and 7 bases from J, leaving 21 bases between. The DNA of the CDR3 is TGTGCCAGCAGAGTATCCGGGTGGGGACTCGGTGAAGCTTTCTTT. It codes for CASRVSGWGLGEAFF. Based on the CDR3 plus reference TRBV28 and TRBJ1-1, the full variable domain is DVKVTQSSRYLVKRTGEKVFLECVQDMDHENMFWYRQDPGLGLRLIYFSYDVKMKEKGDIPEGYSVSREKKERFSLILESASTNQTSMYLCASRVSGWGLGEAFFGQGTRLTVV.

This clonotype was observed a few times. This chain links TRBV13 with TRBJ2-3, with 12 bases matching TRBD2. CDR1 and CDR2 from the germline V gene are PRHDT and FYEKMQ (reference sequence). CDR3 length: 17 residues. V shed 1 base and J 0 bases; nucleotides not matched to a gene: 2. Written as DNA, the CDR3 is TGTGCCAGCAGCTTAGTTGGACTAGCGGGGAGCACAGATACGCAGTATTTT. It codes for CASSLVGLAGSTDTQYF.

About this clonotype: One base away lies a much larger clone, so this may be a sequencing read error. This sequence joins TRBV12-3 or TRBV12-4 and TRBJ2-3, with no clear D. This CDR3 region has 15 residues. In DNA, the CDR3 is TGTGACAGCAGTCCCAGGACGCGTCGGAGAGATACGCAGTATTTT. This gives the protein CDSSPRTRRRDTQYF.

Notes on this clonotype: Possible read error: a much larger clone is one base away. The chain recombines TRBV4-3 with TRBJ1-6; D is perhaps TRBD1 (6 bases). The germline V gene encodes CDR1 LGHNA and CDR2 YSLEER. This CDR3 is 16 amino acids long. V lost 0 bases to trimming and J lost 11 bases, with 17 bases between them. As DNA, the CDR3 is TGCGCCAGCAGCCAAGATTTATCAGGGGTCAATCCACCCCTCCACTTT. Amino acids: CASSQDLSGVNPPLHF.

The V call is TRBV5-1, the J call TRBJ1-1; D not certain. V was clipped by 5 bases and J by 3 bases, with 14 bases between them. The V gene's germline CDR1 is SGHRS and CDR2 YFSETQ. This CDR3 is built from 14 residues. The CDR3 DNA reads as TGCGCCAGCAGTTGGGGAAGCAAGGACACTGAAGCTTTCTTT. This codes for CASSWGSKDTEAFF.

Details on this clonotype: Since a much larger clone is just one base distant, this may be a read error. The chain recombines TRBV6-6 with TRBJ2-7, with TRBD1 as a possible D gene (5 bases). The CDR3 sequence is 13 residues long. The germline V gene encodes CDR1 MNHNY and CDR2 SVGAGI (reference sequence). V was cut by 5 bases and J by 3 bases, with 11 bases left in between. CDR3 coding DNA: TGTGCCAGCAGTATGGCAGGGCTCTACGAGCAGTACTTC. Residues: CASSMAGLYEQYF.

About this clonotype itself: Germline and junction disagree at one end, which may indicate a read error. The chain uses TRBV12-3 or TRBV12-4 and TRBJ1-1; D perhaps matches TRBD1 (6 bases). The CDR3 is 14 amino acids. CDR3 nucleotide sequence: TGTGCCACCAGTTTGGCAGGGGCGCACACTGAAGCTTTATTT. Protein product: CATSLAGAHTEALF.